The rows below give T cell receptor beta chains drawn from one sample of a study of early T cells in non-severe SARS-CoV-2 infection. TCRdb passed the 5' RACE reads through MiXCR, listing each CDR3 protein once. Counted here are tens of thousands of distinct CDR3 sequences, 9.3% occurring once; the ten biggest clones make up less than 25%. Sequencing was performed on whole blood. All receptors come from an adult who was a healthcare worker with PCR-confirmed SARS-CoV-2 infection or an uninfected control (not recorded which). Each CDR3 is given with its conserved first and last residue.

TRBJ2-7 TRBV2 CASERDTHYEQYF
TRBJ1-2 TRBV6-6 CASSEPQGANYGYTF
TRBJ2-1 TRBV5-4 CASSGWTGSDEQFF
TRBJ1-1 TRBV4-2 CASSQEVRHPLRAFF
TRBJ2-1 TRBV7-9 CASSLNRGPYNEQFF
TRBJ2-7 TRBV14 CASSPSGYEQYF
TRBJ2-1 TRBV7-6 CASSLSVGGNEQFF
TRBJ1-3 TRBV2 CASSGQGVNTIYF
TRBJ2-7 TRBV27 CASRGSGTGASYEQYF
TRBJ2-3 TRBV12-3/TRBV12-4 CASSQEMTGLDTQYF
TRBJ2-2 TRBV9 CASSVALGTGTGELFF
TRBJ2-7 TRBV12-3/TRBV12-4 CASSPRTSGGEQYF
TRBJ1-2 TRBV2 CASSPVENYGYTF
TRBJ2-1 TRBV20-1 CSAIAHGGGSYNEQFF
TRBJ2-3 TRBV7-9 CASSPAGADTQYF
TRBJ1-4 TRBV7-9 CASSRGQGGEKLFF
TRBJ2-1 TRBV12-3/TRBV12-4 CASSPRRGVSYNEQFF
TRBJ2-2 TRBV11-2 CASTIGGNTGELFF
TRBJ1-2 TRBV12-5 CASGQGGYGYTF
TRBJ2-7 TRBV5-4 CASSFAGGVEQYF
TRBJ1-1 TRBV6-1 CASKRGGEAFF
TRBJ2-5 TRBV20-1 CSALDSLETQYF
TRBJ2-3 TRBV18 CASSPGQGLDTQYF
TRBJ2-4 TRBV2 CASSEVGVAKKNIQYF
TRBJ1-5 TRBV7-2 CASSLGELEPQHF